These T cell receptor beta chains were read from a single sample in a study of T cells in Graves' hyperthyroidism and ophthalmopathy. TCRdb itself ran the multiplex PCR reads through MiXCR, one entry per CDR3 protein. This sample has around 600,000 distinct CDR3 sequences; 15% to 18% occur once, and the top ten carry approximately 7%. The material sequenced was blood. These receptors all come from a woman aged 30 to 39 with Graves' hyperthyroidism. Each CDR3 is given with its conserved first and last residue. Each record gives: D gene, clone size, V gene, J gene, CDR3 length, CDR3 protein, CDR3 DNA. A D gene is named only where the DNA matches it firmly. Only part of the rows carry a size: once, few, many, or a class if the clone is expanded.

TRBD2	many	TRBV7-2	TRBJ2-7	13	CASREGGSYEQYF	TGTGCCTCGCGGGAGGGAGGTTCCTACGAGCAGTACTTC
NA	NA	TRBV29-1	TRBJ2-3	14	CSADGGEVTDTQYF	TGCAGCGCCGACGGGGGAGAAGTCACAGATACGCAGTATTTT
TRBD1	many	TRBV7-8	TRBJ1-1	18	CASSLGGLGGVGDTEAFF	TGTGCCAGCAGCTTAGGGGGGTTAGGGGGCGTAGGTGACACTGAAGCTTTCTTT
NA	many	TRBV7-3	TRBJ2-1	14	CASSLQGPYNEQFF	TGTGCCAGCAGCTTACAGGGGCCCTACAATGAGCAGTTCTTC
NA	many	TRBV11-2	TRBJ1-2	14	CASSFLKTNYGYTF	TGTGCCAGCAGCTTCCTGAAAACTAACTATGGCTACACCTTC
TRBD2	NA	TRBV29-1	TRBJ2-2	18	CSVELPGLAGYKAGELFF	TGCAGCGTTGAACTCCCGGGACTAGCGGGATATAAAGCCGGGGAGCTGTTTTTT
TRBD2	many	TRBV5-1	TRBJ2-3	15	CASSLQTSAADTQYF	TGCGCCAGCAGCTTGCAGACTAGCGCTGCAGATACGCAGTATTTT
NA	many	TRBV3-1	TRBJ2-2	14	CASSQEGQTGELFF	TGTGCCAGCAGCCAAGAGGGCCAAACCGGGGAGCTGTTTTTT
NA	many	TRBV12-3/TRBV12-4	TRBJ2-3	16	CASSIGMWGSSDTQYF	TGTGCCAGCAGCATAGGGATGTGGGGGTCCTCAGATACGCAGTATTTT
NA	many	TRBV20-1	TRBJ2-1	15	CSATPSHSSYNEQFF	TGCAGTGCTACTCCTAGCCATAGCTCCTACAATGAGCAGTTCTTC
NA	many	TRBV6-1	TRBJ2-3	15	CASSNGQLRTDTQYF	TGTGCCAGCAGCAACGGACAGTTGAGAACAGATACGCAGTATTTT
TRBD1	few	TRBV7-3	TRBJ2-2	17	CASSPLGGQGNTGELFF	TGTGCCAGCAGCCCCCTCGGGGGACAGGGAAACACCGGGGAGCTGTTTTTT
NA	many	TRBV7-9	TRBJ2-7	15	CASSFIQGTVWEQYF	TGTGCCAGCAGCTTTATCCAGGGAACTGTGTGGGAGCAGTACTTC
TRBD2	many	TRBV12-3/TRBV12-4	TRBJ2-1	18	CASSFGTSGRAGDNEQFF	TGTGCCAGCAGTTTCGGGACTAGCGGGAGGGCCGGGGACAATGAGCAGTTCTTC
TRBD1	many	TRBV30	TRBJ2-7	14	CAWSPGQGKYEQYF	TGTGCCTGGAGCCCGGGACAGGGGAAATACGAGCAGTACTTC
TRBD1	few	TRBV24-1	TRBJ2-1	15	CATSGRDRGRDEQFF	TGTGCCACCAGTGGTCGGGACAGGGGGCGGGATGAGCAGTTCTTC
NA	many	TRBV2	TRBJ1-1	14	CATEDSWSNTEAFF	TGTGCCACCGAGGACAGCTGGTCGAACACTGAAGCTTTCTTT
NA	many	TRBV12-3/TRBV12-4	TRBJ1-5	15	CASSTSWGSNQPQHF	TGTGCCAGCAGTACCTCGTGGGGATCCAATCAGCCCCAGCATTTT
NA	many	TRBV12-5	TRBJ1-2	12	CASGLVPDGYTF	TGTGCTAGTGGTTTGGTACCGGATGGCTACACCTTC
NA	few	TRBV4-3	TRBJ1-5	13	CASSQDLQEPQHF	TGCGCCAGCAGCCAAGACCTGCAAGAGCCCCAGCATTTT
TRBD2	many	TRBV20-1	TRBJ2-1	14	CSASLTSGTNEQFF	TGCAGTGCTAGTCTGACTAGCGGGACAAATGAGCAGTTCTTC
TRBD2	many	TRBV28	TRBJ2-7	14	CASSPRDYRYEQYF	TGTGCCAGCAGTCCCCGGGACTATCGCTACGAGCAGTACTTC
TRBD2	many	TRBV7-3	TRBJ2-1	16	CASSLSAGVAAGEQFF	TGTGCCAGCAGCTTAAGTGCGGGAGTTGCCGCGGGGGAGCAGTTCTTC